This passage covers 17 T cell receptor beta chains from one sample sequenced in a study of CD8 T cells in Susac syndrome. Random hexamers primed reverse transcription of 0.5 to 1 ug RNA. TCRdb independently ran MiXCR on the immunoSEQ multiplex PCR reads; one entry per CDR3 protein. Counted here are about 200,000 distinct CDR3 sequences, around 96% occurring once; the ten biggest clones make up about 0.087%. Sequencing input: CD4+ T cells from PBMCs. The receptors stem from a human donor with multiple sclerosis.

The chain recombines TRBV29-1 with TRBJ2-1; D may be TRBD1 (5 bases). The CDR3 has 12 amino acids. Per the germline V gene, CDR1 is SQVTM and CDR2 is ANQGSEA. Trimming took 4 bases from V and 5 from J, leaving 9 bases between them. The CDR3 region is CSVAVGDNEQFF. In DNA form, the CDR3 reads TGCAGCGTTGCAGTAGGGGACAATGAGCAGTTCTTC.

The chain couples TRBV20-1 to TRBJ2-7; 9 bases are a match to TRBD2. From germline, CDR1 is DFQATT and CDR2 SNEGSKA (reference sequence). This CDR3 has 11 amino acids. V dropped 5 bases and J dropped 7; count of bases not matched to a gene: 3. CDR3 bases: TGCAGTGCTGGAGGACTAGCGGAGCAGTACTTC. Protein sequence: CSAGGLAEQYF.

CDR3 sequence: CASSLDRFQPQHF. CDR3 bases: TGTGCCAGTAGCCTTGACAGGTTTCAGCCCCAGCATTTT. The chain employs TRBV19 and TRBJ1-5, with a possible D match to TRBD1 (6 bases). This CDR3 contains 13 residues. The V gene lost 6 bases and the J gene lost 6 bases, with 12 bases spanning the gap. Germline V gene sequence: CDR1 LNHDA, CDR2 SQIVND (reference sequence).

The chain is built from TRBV30 and TRBJ1-1, with 9 bases lining up with TRBD1. Germline-derived CDR1 and CDR2 are GTSNPN and SVGIG (reference sequence). V gave up 3 bases and J gave up 5 bases; unmatched junction bases: 7. This CDR3 has 14 amino acids. The CDR3 region is CAWSLQGARTEAFF. DNA of the CDR3: TGTGCCTGGAGCCTACAGGGGGCGAGAACTGAAGCTTTCTTT. The entire variable domain, with the rest obtained from reference TRBV30 and TRBJ1-1, is as follows: SQTIHQWPATLVQPVGSPLSLECTVEGTSNPNLYWYRQAAGRGLQLLFYSVGIGQISSEVPQNLSASRPQDRQFILSSKKLLLSDSGFYLCAWSLQGARTEAFFGQGTRLTVV.

The chain is built from TRBV27 and TRBJ2-1; D is unclear. Germline V CDR1 and CDR2: MNHEY, SMNVEV (reference sequence). This CDR3 has 15 residues. V was cut by 5 bases and J by 7 bases, with 18 bases left in between. The CDR3 loop reads CASSRYPQKTNEQFF. CDR3 coding DNA: TGTGCCAGCAGTCGATACCCCCAGAAAACAAATGAGCAGTTCTTC.

The chain links TRBV27 to TRBJ2-5; D not certain. Germline CDR1 reads MNHEY; CDR2 reads SMNVEV (reference sequence). CDR3 size: 12 residues. V was clipped by 4 bases and J by 4 bases, with 7 bases between them. The CDR3 spells CASSSIGETQYF. In DNA, the CDR3 is TGTGCCAGCAGTTCCATAGGAGAGACCCAGTACTTC.

This clonotype was observed a handful of times. The chain couples TRBV24-1 to TRBJ1-2; D is ambiguous. The germline V and J ends were trimmed by 3 bases and 10 bases, with 11 bases remaining between them. This CDR3 contains 12 residues. CDR1 and CDR2 from the germline V gene are KGHDR and SFDVKD. Here the CDR3 reads CATSDPDRSYTF. The CDR3 bases are TGTGCCACCAGTGATCCTGACCGGTCCTACACCTTC.

The CDR3 region is CSASLGTDTQYF. In DNA form, the CDR3 reads TGCAGTGCCTCGCTAGGAACAGATACGCAGTATTTT. This rearrangement joins TRBV20-1 to TRBJ2-3; D unclear. The CDR3 totals 12 residues. The V and J ends lost 6 bases and 3 bases respectively, with 10 bases between them. In germline, CDR1 is DFQATT, CDR2 SNEGSKA (reference sequence).

The chain is built from TRBV5-1 and TRBJ2-5, with D tentatively TRBD2 (7 bases). CDR1 and CDR2 from the germline V gene are SGHRS and YFSETQ. The CDR3 has 15 amino acids. V lost 4 bases to trimming and J lost 0 bases, with 13 bases between them. The CDR3 loop is CASSPGGADQETQYF. CDR3 coding DNA: TGCGCCAGCAGCCCTGGGGGGGCGGACCAAGAGACCCAGTACTTC. Combining the CDR3 with reference TRBV5-1 and TRBJ2-5 gives the whole variable domain KAGVTQTPRYLIKTRGQQVTLSCSPISGHRSVSWYQQTPGQGLQFLFEYFSETQRNKGNFPGRFSGRQFSNSRSEMNVSTLELGDSALYLCASSPGGADQETQYFGPGTRLLVL.

The gene calls are TRBV24-1 and TRBJ2-3, with D perhaps matching TRBD1 (5 bases). V was pared by 3 bases and J by 3 bases, with 15 bases between. This CDR3 is 16 amino acids long. Germline V gene data show CDR1 as KGHDR and CDR2 as SFDVKD. DNA of the CDR3: TGTGCCACCAGTGATCAACGGACATCCATTACAGATACGCAGTATTTT. Amino acid sequence: CATSDQRTSITDTQYF.

This chain links TRBV20-1 with TRBJ2-5; 7 bases are a match to TRBD2. Germline V lookup: CDR1 DFQATT, CDR2 SNEGSKA (reference sequence). The CDR3 runs to 12 residues. The V gene end was trimmed by 5 bases and the J gene end by 4 bases; junction bases not matched to a gene: 4. The CDR3 DNA is TGCAGTGCTCGGACTAGACGAGAGACCCAGTACTTC. Translated: CSARTRRETQYF.

V is TRBV3-1 and J is TRBJ1-2, with D hard to call. V was cut by 1 base and J by 0 bases, with 6 bases left in between. Per the germline V gene, CDR1 is LGHDT and CDR2 is YNNKEL (reference sequence). The CDR3 has 14 amino acids. The CDR3 reads CASSQGDPNYGYTF. The CDR3 nucleotides are TGTGCCAGCAGCCAAGGAGATCCTAACTATGGCTACACCTTC. Full variable domain (remainder filled in from reference TRBV3-1 and TRBJ1-2): DTAVSQTPKYLVTQMGNDKSIKCEQNLGHDTMYWYKQDSKKFLKIMFSYNNKELIINETVPNRFSPKSPDKAHLNLHINSLELGDSAVYFCASSQGDPNYGYTFGSGTRLTVV.

This rearrangement joins TRBV30 to TRBJ2-3; D is possibly TRBD2 (6 bases). V was pared by 0 bases and J by 5 bases, with 12 bases between. Germline values: CDR1 GTSNPN, CDR2 SVGIG (reference sequence). The CDR3 sequence is 14 residues long. The DNA of the CDR3 is TGTGCCTGGAGTGTACAGGATAGCGGAGATACGCAGTATTTT. Translating gives CAWSVQDSGDTQYF.

This clonotype occurred once. The chain joins TRBV15 to TRBJ1-1, with D perhaps TRBD1 (5 bases). The V gene's germline CDR1 is LNHNV and CDR2 YYDKDF (reference sequence). V was trimmed by 1 base and J by 5 bases, leaving 14 bases between them. This CDR3 is built from 15 residues. CDR3 nucleotide sequence: TGTGCCACCAGCAGAGCCAGGGCTTATGGGACTGAAGCTTTCTTT. Amino acid sequence: CATSRARAYGTEAFF.

V is TRBV9 and J is TRBJ1-1; D is uncertain. The CDR3 loop spans 14 amino acids. CDR1 and CDR2 from the germline V gene are SGDLS and YYNGEE. Trimming left V 0 bases short and J 0 bases short, with 6 bases between. CDR3 in amino acids: CASSVGRVNTEAFF. DNA for the CDR3: TGTGCCAGCAGCGTAGGAAGAGTGAACACTGAAGCTTTCTTT.

This clonotype was detected only a few times. This chain joins TRBV7-7 and TRBJ2-5, with TRBD2 identical over 7 bases. This CDR3 comprises 13 residues. V trimming: 5 bases; J trimming: 4 bases; junction bases outside the gene matches: 4. Germline assignment: CDR1 SSHAT and CDR2 FNYEAQ (reference sequence). The CDR3 coding sequence is TGTGCCAGCAGCAAAGGACTAGGAGAGACCCAGTACTTC. Translating gives CASSKGLGETQYF.

CDR3 amino acids: CSVEPPSGSGRNEQFF. The CDR3, as DNA: TGCAGCGTTGAACCGCCCAGCGGGAGCGGTAGAAATGAGCAGTTCTTC. This chain joins TRBV29-1 and TRBJ2-1, with 8 bases that match TRBD2. With V trimmed by 2 bases and J by 7 bases, 13 bases remained unmatched. Per germline, CDR1 SQVTM and CDR2 ANQGSEA. The CDR3 totals 16 residues.